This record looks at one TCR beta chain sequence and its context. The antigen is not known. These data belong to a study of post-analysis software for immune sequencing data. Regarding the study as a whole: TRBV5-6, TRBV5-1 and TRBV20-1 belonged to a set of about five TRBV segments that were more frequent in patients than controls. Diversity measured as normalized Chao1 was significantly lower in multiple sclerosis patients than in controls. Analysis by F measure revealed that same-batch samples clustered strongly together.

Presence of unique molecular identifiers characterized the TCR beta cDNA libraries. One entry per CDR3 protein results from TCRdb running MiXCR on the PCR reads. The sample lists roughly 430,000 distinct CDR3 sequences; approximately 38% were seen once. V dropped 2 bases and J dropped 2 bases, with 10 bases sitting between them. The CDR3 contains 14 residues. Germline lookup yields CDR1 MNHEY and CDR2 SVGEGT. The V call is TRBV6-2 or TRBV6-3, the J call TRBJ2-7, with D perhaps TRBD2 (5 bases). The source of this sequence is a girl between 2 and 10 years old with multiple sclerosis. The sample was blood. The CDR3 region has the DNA TGTGCCAGCAGTTACCTAGCCGGTGCCTACGAGCAGTACTTC. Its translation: CASSYLAGAYEQYF.